This T cell receptor beta chain was sequenced for a study of CD8+CD57+ T cells in acquired aplastic anemia. In this sample, this clonotype turned up many times. In germline, CDR1 is KGHDR, CDR2 SFDVKD. The CDR3 has 14 amino acids. Trimming took off 4 bases at V and 0 bases at J, with 7 bases between the two ends. The use of genomic DNA as template underpinned the TCR beta VDJ and CDR3 profiling. TCRdb passed the reads through MiXCR, listing each CDR3 protein once. The sample lists about 190,000 distinct CDR3 sequences; less than 65% were seen once. The origin of this receptor is a human donor in good health, serving as a control. The V call is TRBV24-1, the J call TRBJ2-3; D is uncertain. The sequencing input was sorted CD4+, CD8+, or CD8+CD57+ T cells (not recorded which) from PBMCs. CDR3 amino acids: CATSDRVSTDTQYF. The CDR3 bases are TGTGCCACCAGTGACCGTGTGAGCACAGATACGCAGTATTTT.